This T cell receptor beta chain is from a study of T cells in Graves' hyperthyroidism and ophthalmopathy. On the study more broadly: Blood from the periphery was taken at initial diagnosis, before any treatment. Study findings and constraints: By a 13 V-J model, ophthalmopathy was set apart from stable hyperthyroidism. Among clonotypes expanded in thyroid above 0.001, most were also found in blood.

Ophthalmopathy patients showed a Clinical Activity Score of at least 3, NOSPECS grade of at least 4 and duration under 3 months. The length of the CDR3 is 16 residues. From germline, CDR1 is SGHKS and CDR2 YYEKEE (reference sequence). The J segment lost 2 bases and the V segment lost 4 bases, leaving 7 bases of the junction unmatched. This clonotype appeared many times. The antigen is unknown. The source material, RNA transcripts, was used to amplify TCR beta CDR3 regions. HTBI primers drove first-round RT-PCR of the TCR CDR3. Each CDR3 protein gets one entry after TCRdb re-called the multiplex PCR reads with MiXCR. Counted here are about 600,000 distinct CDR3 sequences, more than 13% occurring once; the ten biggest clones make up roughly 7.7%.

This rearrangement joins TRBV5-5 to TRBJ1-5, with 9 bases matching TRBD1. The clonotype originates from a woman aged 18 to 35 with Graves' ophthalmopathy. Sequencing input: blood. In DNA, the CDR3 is TGTGCCAGCAGCAAGGACAGGGGACAAGGCAATCAGCCCCAGCATTTT. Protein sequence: CASSKDRGQGNQPQHF.